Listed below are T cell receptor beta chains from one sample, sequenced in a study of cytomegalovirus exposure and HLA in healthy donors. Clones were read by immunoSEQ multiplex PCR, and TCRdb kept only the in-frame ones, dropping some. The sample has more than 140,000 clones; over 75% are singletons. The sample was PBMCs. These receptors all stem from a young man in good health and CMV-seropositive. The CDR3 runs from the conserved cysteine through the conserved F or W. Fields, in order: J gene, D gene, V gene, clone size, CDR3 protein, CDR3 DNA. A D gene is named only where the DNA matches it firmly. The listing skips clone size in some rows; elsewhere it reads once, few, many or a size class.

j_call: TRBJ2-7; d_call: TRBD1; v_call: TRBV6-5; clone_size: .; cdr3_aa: CASRATGVGEQYF; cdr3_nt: TGTGCCAGCAGAGCCACAGGGGTGGGCGAGCAGTACTTC
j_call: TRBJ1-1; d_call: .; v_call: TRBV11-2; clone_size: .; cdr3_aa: CASSPGWWGDLNTEAFF; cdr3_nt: TGTGCCAGCAGTCCCGGGTGGTGGGGGGATTTGAACACTGAAGCTTTCTTT
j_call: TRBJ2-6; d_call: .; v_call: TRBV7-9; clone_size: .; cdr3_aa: CASSFALPGANVLTF; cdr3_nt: TGTGCCAGCAGCTTCGCGCTACCTGGGGCCAACGTCCTGACTTTC
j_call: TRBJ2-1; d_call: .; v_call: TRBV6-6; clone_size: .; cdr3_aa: CASSSVGTNYNEQFF; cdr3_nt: TGTGCCAGCAGTTCTGTTGGGACAAACTACAATGAGCAGTTCTTC
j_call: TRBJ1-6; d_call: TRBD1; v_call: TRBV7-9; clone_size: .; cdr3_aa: CASSENGQVVTLHF; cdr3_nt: TGTGCCAGCAGCGAAAATGGACAGGTTGTAACCCTCCACTTT
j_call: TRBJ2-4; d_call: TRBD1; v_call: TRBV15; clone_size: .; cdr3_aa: CATRARPGTGDSQYF; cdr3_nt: TGTGCCACCAGAGCTAGACCGGGGACAGGGGACAGTCAGTACTTC
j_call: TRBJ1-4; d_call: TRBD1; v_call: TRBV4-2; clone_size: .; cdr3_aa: CASSRTDRANEKLFF; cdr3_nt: TGTGCCAGCAGCCGGACGGACAGGGCTAATGAAAAACTGTTTTTT
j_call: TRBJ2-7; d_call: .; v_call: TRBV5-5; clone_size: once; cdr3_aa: CASSLRGSYEQYF; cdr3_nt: TGTGCCAGCAGCTTGCGCGGTTCCTACGAGCAGTACTTC
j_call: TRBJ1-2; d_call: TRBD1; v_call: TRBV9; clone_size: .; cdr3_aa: CASSVDRGHDYTF; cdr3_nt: TGTGCCAGCAGCGTAGACAGGGGGCATGACTACACCTTC
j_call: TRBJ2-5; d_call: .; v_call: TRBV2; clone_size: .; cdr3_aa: CASSERGTTQETQYF; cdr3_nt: TGTGCCAGCAGTGAGCGGGGAACCACCCAAGAGACCCAGTACTTC
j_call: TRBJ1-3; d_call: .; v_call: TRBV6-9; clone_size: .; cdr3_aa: CASTTSRGVSGNTIYF; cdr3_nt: TGTGCCAGCACCACCTCCCGGGGGGTCTCTGGAAACACCATATATTTT
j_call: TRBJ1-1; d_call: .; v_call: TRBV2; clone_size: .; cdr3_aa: CASSEAAGGAFF; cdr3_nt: TGTGCCAGCAGTGAAGCGGCGGGGGGGGCTTTCTTT
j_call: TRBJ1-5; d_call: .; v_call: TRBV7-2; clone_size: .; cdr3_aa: CASSLEANQPQHF; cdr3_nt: TGTGCCAGCAGCTTAGAAGCCAATCAGCCCCAGCATTTT
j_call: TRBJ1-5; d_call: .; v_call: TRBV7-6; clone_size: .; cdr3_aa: CASSLDPDQPQHF; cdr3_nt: TGTGCCAGCAGCTTAGACCCGGATCAGCCCCAGCATTTT
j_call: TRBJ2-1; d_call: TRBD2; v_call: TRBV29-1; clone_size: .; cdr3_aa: CSVGTSVNEQFF; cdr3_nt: TGCAGCGTTGGGACTAGCGTCAATGAGCAGTTCTTC
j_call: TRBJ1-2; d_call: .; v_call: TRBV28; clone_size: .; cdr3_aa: CASRFQGWDYGYTF; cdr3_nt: TGTGCCAGCAGGTTTCAGGGGTGGGACTATGGCTACACCTTC
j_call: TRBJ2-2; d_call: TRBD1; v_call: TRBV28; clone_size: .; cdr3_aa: CASSRGTGDTGELFF; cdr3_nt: TGTGCCAGCAGTCGCGGGACAGGGGACACCGGGGAGCTGTTTTTT
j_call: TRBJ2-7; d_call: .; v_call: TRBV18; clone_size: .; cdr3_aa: CASSPLERGYEQYF; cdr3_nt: TGTGCCAGCTCACCACTGGAAAGGGGATACGAGCAGTACTTC
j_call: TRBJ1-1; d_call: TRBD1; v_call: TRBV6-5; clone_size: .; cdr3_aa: CASRGTGRTEAFF; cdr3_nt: TGTGCCAGCAGAGGGACAGGGAGAACTGAAGCTTTCTTT
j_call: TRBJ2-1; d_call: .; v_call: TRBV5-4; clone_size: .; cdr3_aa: CASSLALNNEQFF; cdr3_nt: TGTGCCAGCAGCTTGGCCTTAAACAATGAGCAGTTCTTC
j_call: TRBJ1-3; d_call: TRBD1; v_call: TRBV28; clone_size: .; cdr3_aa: CASSRQGTGNTIYF; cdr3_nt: TGTGCCAGCAGCCGACAGGGAACTGGAAACACCATATATTTT
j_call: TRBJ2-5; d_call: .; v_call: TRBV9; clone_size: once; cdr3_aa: CASSVGARGETQYF; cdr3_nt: TGTGCCAGCAGCGTAGGCGCGAGGGGGGAGACCCAGTACTTC
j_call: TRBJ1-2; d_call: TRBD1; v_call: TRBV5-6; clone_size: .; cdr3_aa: CASSPWDRNYGYTF; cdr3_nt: TGTGCCAGCAGCCCCTGGGACAGAAACTATGGCTACACCTTC
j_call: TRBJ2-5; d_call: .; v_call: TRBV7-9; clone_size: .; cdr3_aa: CASSYRQQETQYF; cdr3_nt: TGTGCCAGCAGCTACCGACAGCAAGAGACCCAGTACTTC
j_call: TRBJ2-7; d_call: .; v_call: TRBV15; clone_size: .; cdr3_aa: CATSRDTKPGVRPEQYF; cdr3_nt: TGTGCCACCAGCAGAGATACTAAGCCAGGGGTCAGACCCGAGCAGTACTTC
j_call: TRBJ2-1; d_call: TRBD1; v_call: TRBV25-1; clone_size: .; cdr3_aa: CASSADRGAYNEQFF; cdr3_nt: TGTGCCAGCAGTGCCGACAGGGGCGCTTACAATGAGCAGTTCTTC
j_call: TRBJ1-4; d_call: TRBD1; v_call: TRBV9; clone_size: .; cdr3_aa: CASSPPGQGGEKLFF; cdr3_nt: TGTGCCAGCAGCCCTCCGGGACAGGGGGGGGAAAAACTGTTTTTT
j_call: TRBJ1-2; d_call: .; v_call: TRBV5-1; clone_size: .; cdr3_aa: CASTLSGEGGYTF; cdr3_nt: TGCGCCAGCACCCTGTCAGGGGAGGGTGGCTACACCTTC
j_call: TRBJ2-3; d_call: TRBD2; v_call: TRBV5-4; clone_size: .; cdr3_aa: CASSLSLAGGPITDTQYF; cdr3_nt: TGTGCCAGCAGCTTGTCTCTAGCGGGGGGGCCAATCACAGATACGCAGTATTTT
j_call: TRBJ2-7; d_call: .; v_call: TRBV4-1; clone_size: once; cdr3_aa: CASSRLTLEPQYF; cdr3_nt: TGCGCCAGCAGCCGACTAACTTTGGAGCCGCAGTACTTC
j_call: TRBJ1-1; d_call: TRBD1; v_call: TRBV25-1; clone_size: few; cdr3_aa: CASSLRDRDTEAFF; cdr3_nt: TGTGCCAGCAGTCTCCGGGACAGGGACACTGAAGCTTTCTTT
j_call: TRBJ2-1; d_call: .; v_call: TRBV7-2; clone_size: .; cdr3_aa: CASSYNSYNEQFF; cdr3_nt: TGTGCCAGCTCGTATAACTCCTACAATGAGCAGTTCTTC
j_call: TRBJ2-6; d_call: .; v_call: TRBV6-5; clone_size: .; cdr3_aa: CASSYSGAGANVLTF; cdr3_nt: TGTGCCAGCAGTTACTCAGGGGCTGGGGCCAACGTCCTGACTTTC
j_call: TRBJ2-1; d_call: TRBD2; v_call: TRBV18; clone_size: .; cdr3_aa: CASSLTSGSSYNEQFF; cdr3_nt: TGTGCCAGCTCTCTTACTAGCGGGAGCTCCTACAATGAGCAGTTCTTC
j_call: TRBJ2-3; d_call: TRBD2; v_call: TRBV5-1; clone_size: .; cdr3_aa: CASSSASGALTDTQYF; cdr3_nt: TGCGCCAGCAGCTCGGCTAGCGGGGCCCTCACAGATACGCAGTATTTT
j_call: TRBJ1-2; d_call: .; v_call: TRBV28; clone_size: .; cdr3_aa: CASSKQGVGSYTF; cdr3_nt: TGTGCCAGCAGCAAACAGGGAGTTGGATCCTACACCTTC
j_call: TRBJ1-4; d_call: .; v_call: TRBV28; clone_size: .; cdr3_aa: CASSSGRSGLDEKLFF; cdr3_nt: TGTGCCAGCAGTTCCGGACGTTCAGGACTAGATGAAAAACTGTTTTTT
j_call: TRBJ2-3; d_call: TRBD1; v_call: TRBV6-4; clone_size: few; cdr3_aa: CASSEVTGGWDTQYF; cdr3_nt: TGTGCCAGCAGTGAGGTTACAGGGGGCTGGGATACGCAGTATTTT
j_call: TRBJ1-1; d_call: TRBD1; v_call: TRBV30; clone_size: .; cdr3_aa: CAWKGQANTEAFF; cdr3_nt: TGTGCCTGGAAGGGACAGGCTAACACTGAAGCTTTCTTT
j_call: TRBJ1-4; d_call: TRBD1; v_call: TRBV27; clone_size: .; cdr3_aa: CASSWGTGGKKLFF; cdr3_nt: TGTGCCAGCAGTTGGGGGACAGGGGGCAAAAAACTGTTTTTT
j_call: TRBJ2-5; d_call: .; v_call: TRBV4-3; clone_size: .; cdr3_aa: CASSHRRGSQETQYF; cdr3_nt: TGCGCCAGCAGCCATCGTCGAGGGAGCCAAGAGACCCAGTACTTC
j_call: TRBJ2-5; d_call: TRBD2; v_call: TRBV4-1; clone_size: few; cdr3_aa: CASSPSGLAGHSTQETQYF; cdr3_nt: TGCGCCAGCAGCCCGTCGGGACTAGCGGGACACTCAACCCAAGAGACCCAGTACTTC
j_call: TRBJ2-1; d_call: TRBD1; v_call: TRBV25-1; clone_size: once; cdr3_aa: CASSEKAPGQSYNEQFF; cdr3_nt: TGTGCCAGCAGTGAAAAAGCCCCGGGACAGAGCTACAATGAGCAGTTCTTC
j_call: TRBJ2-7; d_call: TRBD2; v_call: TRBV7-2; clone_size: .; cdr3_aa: CASSLNSGRADEQYF; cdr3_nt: TGTGCCAGCAGCTTGAATAGCGGGAGGGCCGACGAGCAGTACTTC
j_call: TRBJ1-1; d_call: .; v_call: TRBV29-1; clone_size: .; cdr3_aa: CSVERSGTEAFF; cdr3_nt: TGCAGCGTTGAAAGGAGTGGCACTGAAGCTTTCTTT